These T cell receptor beta chains were read from a single sample in a study of blood T cells in healthy people across ages. TCRdb analysed the 5' RACE reads with MiXCR anew, one entry per CDR3 protein. The table has 1.5 million or so distinct CDR3 sequences, roughly 43% seen once. Sequenced sample: blood. The receptors shown here come from a woman aged 18 to 35 in good health. Each CDR3 is given with its conserved first and last residue. Fields, in order: clone size, V gene, J gene, D gene, CDR3 DNA, CDR3 protein. The D gene is left open where the match is weak. Clone size is stated in some rows and not others, as once, few, many or a class when expanded.

size: -
V: TRBV27
J: TRBJ1-5
D: -
DNA: TGTGCCAGCAGTTTATTAGGGGGGGATCAGCCCCGGCATTTT
CDR3: CASSLLGGDQPRHF

size: -
V: TRBV29-1
J: TRBJ2-5
D: TRBD2
DNA: TGCAGCGTTGGTGGGAGGGCCGGGAACAATGAGCAGTACTTC
CDR3: CSVGGRAGNNEQYF

size: -
V: TRBV27
J: TRBJ2-1
D: TRBD2
DNA: TGTGCCAGCAGTTCCCCCGCTAGCGGGAGCTCCTACAATGAGCAGTTCTTC
CDR3: CASSSPASGSSYNEQFF

size: -
V: TRBV12-5
J: TRBJ1-5
D: -
DNA: TGTGCTAGTGGTTTGTGGGGAGATCAGCCCCAGCATTTT
CDR3: CASGLWGDQPQHF

size: few
V: TRBV7-3
J: TRBJ2-5
D: TRBD1
DNA: TGTGCCAGCAGCCTGACAGGGGGCGCCTCTCAAGAGACCCAGTACTTC
CDR3: CASSLTGGASQETQYF

size: -
V: TRBV20-1
J: TRBJ2-7
D: -
DNA: TGCAGTGCTTCCAGCGGAAGCTCCTACAATGAGCAGTACTTC
CDR3: CSASSGSSYNEQYF

size: -
V: TRBV4-3
J: TRBJ2-1
D: -
DNA: TGCGCCAGCAGCCGCGGGTCGAGAGACAATGAGCAGTTCTTC
CDR3: CASSRGSRDNEQFF

size: -
V: TRBV24-1
J: TRBJ1-4
D: TRBD1
DNA: TGTGCCACCAGTGATGCCGGGACAGGCGATGAAAAACTGTTTTTT
CDR3: CATSDAGTGDEKLFF

size: -
V: TRBV9
J: TRBJ2-1
D: -
DNA: TGTGCCAGCAGCGTCGACCCGGGACGGCAATACAATGAGCAGTTCTTC
CDR3: CASSVDPGRQYNEQFF

size: -
V: TRBV20-1
J: TRBJ1-5
D: -
DNA: TGCAGTGCGCTACCGGGCCCCGACCAGCCCCAGCATTTT
CDR3: CSALPGPDQPQHF

size: -
V: TRBV4-1
J: TRBJ1-1
D: TRBD1
DNA: TGCGCCAGCAGCCCATTTACAGGGGGGAGCACTGAAGCTTTCTTT
CDR3: CASSPFTGGSTEAFF

size: few
V: TRBV4-3
J: TRBJ2-1
D: TRBD1
DNA: TGCGCCAGCAGCCAAGGGACAGGGGGTTGGGATGAGCAGTTCTTC
CDR3: CASSQGTGGWDEQFF

size: many
V: TRBV7-9
J: TRBJ2-1
D: -
DNA: TGTGCCAGCAGCTTAGGTCTCGGAGGGTCCTACAATGAGCAGTTCTTC
CDR3: CASSLGLGGSYNEQFF

size: few
V: TRBV7-9
J: TRBJ2-2
D: TRBD2
DNA: TGTGCCAGCAGCCAGCGGGACTTAGTCCCCGGGGAGCTGTTTTTT
CDR3: CASSQRDLVPGELFF

size: few
V: TRBV20-1
J: TRBJ2-1
D: -
DNA: TGCAGTGCTAGTGGGGGGGCGCGGTACAATGAGCAGTTCTTC
CDR3: CSASGGARYNEQFF

size: -
V: TRBV7-8
J: TRBJ1-2
D: -
DNA: TGTGCCAGCAGCCAGGGGAGCGGGGACTATGGCTACACCTTC
CDR3: CASSQGSGDYGYTF

size: -
V: TRBV12-3/TRBV12-4
J: TRBJ2-5
D: TRBD2
DNA: TGTGCCAGCAGGCGGGGACTAGCGACCCAAGAGACCCAGTACTTC
CDR3: CASRRGLATQETQYF

size: -
V: TRBV7-3
J: TRBJ2-7
D: -
DNA: TGTGCCAGCAGCTTGGGCCCTGGCGACGAGCAGTACTTC
CDR3: CASSLGPGDEQYF

size: few
V: TRBV19
J: TRBJ2-5
D: -
DNA: TGTGCCAGTAGTAGGAACTTCCAAGAGACCCAGTACTTC
CDR3: CASSRNFQETQYF

size: many
V: TRBV4-1
J: TRBJ1-2
D: -
DNA: TGCGCCAGCAGCCAGAGGACAGTCGACCATGGCTACACCTTC
CDR3: CASSQRTVDHGYTF

size: -
V: TRBV29-1
J: TRBJ1-1
D: TRBD1
DNA: TGCAGCGTTGCAGGGGGCGGCTGGACTGAAGCTTTCTTT
CDR3: CSVAGGGWTEAFF

size: few
V: TRBV9
J: TRBJ2-1
D: TRBD1
DNA: TGTGCCAGCAGGCCAGGGGGCCGGAGCTCCTACAATGAGCAGTTCTTC
CDR3: CASRPGGRSSYNEQFF

size: -
V: TRBV29-1
J: TRBJ2-7
D: TRBD1
DNA: TGCAGCGTCGAAAAAAAACTAAACAGGGGCGTGTACTTC
CDR3: CSVEKKLNRGVYF

size: few
V: TRBV7-2
J: TRBJ2-7
D: TRBD2
DNA: TGTGCCAGCAGCGTTACTAGCGGGGGATACTACGAGCAGTACTTC
CDR3: CASSVTSGGYYEQYF

size: -
V: TRBV6-5
J: TRBJ2-1
D: -
DNA: TGTGCCAGCCTGCTCCAGGCCTACAATGAGCAGTTCTTC
CDR3: CASLLQAYNEQFF

size: -
V: TRBV3-1
J: TRBJ2-5
D: -
DNA: TGTGCCAGCAGCCAAGTCAAAGTGGGGGCAGAGACCCAGTACTTC
CDR3: CASSQVKVGAETQYF

size: few
V: TRBV10-3
J: TRBJ1-1
D: TRBD1
DNA: TGTGCCATCAGTATGGACAGGGCTGAAGTTTTCTTT
CDR3: CAISMDRAEVFF

size: -
V: TRBV2
J: TRBJ2-7
D: -
DNA: TGTGCCAGCATCGAACAGGGTTTACCCTACGAGCAGTACTTC
CDR3: CASIEQGLPYEQYF